Listed below are T cell receptor beta chains from one sample, sequenced in a study of T cell repertoires in cytomegalovirus infection. Antigens for these TCRs are unknown. TCRdb used MiXCR to reprocess the reads, holding one entry per CDR3 protein. The sample holds 75,000 to 100,000 distinct CDR3 sequences, around 49% seen once. The sample was CD8+ T cells from cultured PBMCs, taken from culture after CMV antigen stimulation. These receptors were obtained from a human donor in good health (CMV status not recorded). Some clones in this sample may be carry-over from other donors' samples. The CDR3 runs from the conserved cysteine through the conserved F or W. Each record gives: clone size, J gene, D gene, V gene, CDR3 DNA, CDR3 protein. D genes are given only for firm matches. Clone size appears in some rows only: once, few, many, or a class for an expanded clone.

>-|TRBJ2-1|-|TRBV5-4
TGTGCCAGCAGCCCACCCCCCTGGGTTCATGATGAGCAGTTCTTC
CASSPPPWVHDEQFF
>-|TRBJ1-1|-|TRBV19
TGTGCCAGTAGTAACACGGTGGGATTAGAAGCTTTCTTT
CASSNTVGLEAFF
>-|TRBJ1-1|-|TRBV7-8
TGTGCCAGCAGCGGCAGGAAAGGGCCAGGCACTGAAGCTTTCTTT
CASSGRKGPGTEAFF
>few|TRBJ1-1|-|TRBV27
TGTGCCAGCAGTTTTAATGAGGGGTACACTGAAGCTTTCTTT
CASSFNEGYTEAFF
>-|TRBJ2-3|TRBD2|TRBV5-4
TGTGCCAGCAGCTTGCGGACTAGCGGATATACTAGCACAGATACGCAGTATTTT
CASSLRTSGYTSTDTQYF
>-|TRBJ1-2|-|TRBV6-1
TGTGCCAGCAGTGAAAACAGTAACTATGGCTACACCTTC
CASSENSNYGYTF
>-|TRBJ2-3|TRBD1|TRBV7-2
TGTGCCAGCAGCTTAGAAGGACAGGGAGGAGATACGCAGTATTTT
CASSLEGQGGDTQYF
>few|TRBJ1-5|-|TRBV6-1
TGTGCCAGCAGCCCCGGCAATACGGGTCAGCCCCAGCATTTT
CASSPGNTGQPQHF
>once|TRBJ1-1|-|TRBV11-2
TGTGCCAGCAGGGATGGCGGGGGGGAGACTGAAGCTTTCTTT
CASRDGGGETEAFF
>few|TRBJ2-3|TRBD2|TRBV20-1
TGCAGTGCTAGGGGGGGGTCAGATACGCAGTATTTT
CSARGGSDTQYF
>-|TRBJ2-3|-|TRBV7-6
TGTGCCAGCAGCCGGACAGTCCCAGATACGCAGTATTTT
CASSRTVPDTQYF
>-|TRBJ2-1|-|TRBV27
TGTGCCAGCAGTTTATCGATCGGGGAGCGCTACAATGAGCAGTTCTTC
CASSLSIGERYNEQFF
>few|TRBJ1-2|-|TRBV18
TGTGCCAGCTCACCAGCCCAAGCTAACTATGGCTACACCTTC
CASSPAQANYGYTF
>-|TRBJ2-3|TRBD2|TRBV6-2/TRBV6-3
TGTGCCAGCACCTCAAAGCGGGGGCCCACAGATACGCAGTATTTT
CASTSKRGPTDTQYF
>-|TRBJ2-2|TRBD2|TRBV27
TGTGCCAGCAGTTTATCTCGACGGCTAGCGGGGGGTGGCACCGGGGAGCTGTTTTTT
CASSLSRRLAGGGTGELFF
>few|TRBJ2-5|TRBD1|TRBV15
TGTGCCACCAGCAGGGACACAGGGGGCATCAAGACCCAGTACTTC
CATSRDTGGIKTQYF
>-|TRBJ2-1|-|TRBV12-5
TGTGCTAGTGGTTTTGGTCACAATGAGCAGTTCTTC
CASGFGHNEQFF
>-|TRBJ2-2|-|TRBV7-8
TGTGCCAGCAGCCCCAAAACCGGGGGCCTAAGTATTTCGAACACCGGGGAGCTGTTTTTT
CASSPKTGGLSISNTGELFF
>-|TRBJ2-5|-|TRBV6-2/TRBV6-3
TGTGCCGGAGCCGGGACGGGAGAAGAGACCCAGTACTTC
CAGAGTGEETQYF
>few|TRBJ2-1|-|TRBV12-3/TRBV12-4
TGTGCCAGCCAGGGGTCTCTTTACAATGAGCAGTTCTTC
CASQGSLYNEQFF
>-|TRBJ1-2|TRBD1|TRBV11-2
TGTGCCAGCCCGGGACAGGGGGCGTCTAACTATGGCTACACCTTC
CASPGQGASNYGYTF
>-|TRBJ1-1|TRBD1|TRBV7-9
TGTGCCAGCAGCCCGAGACAGGGAAGCATGAACACTGAAGCTTTCTTT
CASSPRQGSMNTEAFF
>-|TRBJ1-1|TRBD1|TRBV12-5
TGTGCTAGTGGTTTGGCGGGACAGGGCACTGAAGCTTTCTTT
CASGLAGQGTEAFF
>-|TRBJ1-2|TRBD1|TRBV6-5
TGTGCCAGCAGTCCAAACAGGGGGGAAACGTATGGCTACACCTTC
CASSPNRGETYGYTF
>few|TRBJ2-7|-|TRBV9
TGTGCCAGCAGCGAGGATATCAACTACGAGCAGTACTTC
CASSEDINYEQYF
>-|TRBJ2-7|TRBD2|TRBV10-3
TGTGCCATCAGTGACTCCGGGACTAGCGGCTTAAGCTCCTACGAGCAGTACTTC
CAISDSGTSGLSSYEQYF
>-|TRBJ2-1|TRBD2|TRBV4-2
TGTGCCAGCAGCCCAAACCTTAGCGGGAGCTACAATGAGCAGTTCTTC
CASSPNLSGSYNEQFF
>few|TRBJ2-1|TRBD2|TRBV27
TGTGCCACCCGGTCCGGGGGGGTCTACAATGAGCAGTTCTTC
CATRSGGVYNEQFF
>-|TRBJ1-4|TRBD1|TRBV20-1
TGCAGTGCTGGACAGGGGGAGACGACTAATGAAAAACTGTTTTTT
CSAGQGETTNEKLFF
>-|TRBJ2-7|-|TRBV20-1
TGCAGTGCCCCCGGCGTTAGCTCCTACGAGCAGTACTTC
CSAPGVSSYEQYF
>few|TRBJ1-1|-|TRBV6-2/TRBV6-3
TGTGCCAGCAGTTACCCCGACCCAAAGAACACTGAAGCTTTCTTT
CASSYPDPKNTEAFF
>-|TRBJ2-5|-|TRBV7-9
TGTGCCAGCAGCTTTGGTGGTCCTAGCGCCCAAGAGACCCAGTACTTC
CASSFGGPSAQETQYF
>few|TRBJ2-1|-|TRBV11-2
TGTGCCAGCAGCTCAACCTCGGTTGAGCAGTTCTTC
CASSSTSVEQFF
>-|TRBJ1-4|-|TRBV27
TGTGCCAGCAGTGCTGCCCGGTCTAATGAAAAACTGTTTTTT
CASSAARSNEKLFF
>many|TRBJ2-1|TRBD2|TRBV7-2
TGTGCCAGCAGCCCGACTAGCCATGAGCAGTTCTTC
CASSPTSHEQFF
>-|TRBJ2-3|-|TRBV9
TGTGCCAGCAGCGAGGGACTCCCGGATACGCAGTATTTT
CASSEGLPDTQYF
>few|TRBJ1-1|-|TRBV30
TGTGCCTGGAATGGGGGGGCGGACACTGAAGCTTTCTTT
CAWNGGADTEAFF
>-|TRBJ2-1|-|TRBV29-1
TGCAGCGTTCCTAACAGGCATGAGCAGTTCTTC
CSVPNRHEQFF
>few|TRBJ2-3|-|TRBV7-6
TGTGCCAGCAGCTACGAGGGGTCAGATACGCAGTATTTT
CASSYEGSDTQYF
>few|TRBJ2-7|-|TRBV10-3
TGTGCCATCAGTGAGGACGAAGCCTACGAGCAGTACTTC
CAISEDEAYEQYF
>-|TRBJ2-7|-|TRBV7-9
TGTGCCAGCAGCTTAGACATTTCCTACGAGCAGTACTTC
CASSLDISYEQYF
>-|TRBJ2-1|TRBD2|TRBV20-1
TGCAGTGCAGAACTAGCGGGGGGACTCAACAATGAGCAGTTCTTC
CSAELAGGLNNEQFF
>few|TRBJ1-3|-|TRBV10-3
TGTGCCATCAGTGAGTCGAATGGCTCCTCTGGAAACACCATATATTTT
CAISESNGSSGNTIYF
>-|TRBJ1-2|-|TRBV11-2
TGTGCCAGCAGCTTAGAGTGGACGGACCGCTATGGCTACACCTTC
CASSLEWTDRYGYTF
>-|TRBJ1-4|-|TRBV7-2
TGTGCCAGCAGCTTATTGTCGGGGAGGGCTAATGAAAAACTGTTTTTT
CASSLLSGRANEKLFF
>-|TRBJ1-5|-|TRBV7-6
TGTGCCAGCAGCTTAGGGACTGCTAGCAGGAATCAGCCCCAGCATTTT
CASSLGTASRNQPQHF
>-|TRBJ1-5|TRBD1|TRBV4-1
TGCGCCAGCAGCCTGAACCCCGGGACAGGGGAGCAGCCCCAGCATTTT
CASSLNPGTGEQPQHF
>few|TRBJ2-4|-|TRBV11-2
TGTGCCAGCAGCTTAGAACTAGCACCTGGAGCCAAAAACATTCAGTACTTC
CASSLELAPGAKNIQYF
>-|TRBJ2-1|TRBD1|TRBV7-8
TGTGCCAGCAGCTGGGACAGGGGGTGGGATGAGCAGTTCTTC
CASSWDRGWDEQFF
>-|TRBJ1-2|-|TRBV20-1
TGCAGTGCCCAACCCCGGGACTATGGCTACACCTTC
CSAQPRDYGYTF
>-|TRBJ2-7|-|TRBV6-1
TGTGCCAGCAGTGGCGGGACATTCTCCTACGAGCAGTACTTC
CASSGGTFSYEQYF
>-|TRBJ2-5|-|TRBV28
TGTGCCAGCAGTTTTCGTACAGGTTCAGGGGCAAGCCAAGAGACCCAGTACTTC
CASSFRTGSGASQETQYF